This T cell receptor (beta chain) was identified in a study of beta chain features in type 1 diabetes. Study-level background: Examined across all samples were about 110 million sorted cells.

The authors reverse transcribed all of the isolated RNA, so sequencing captured expressed TCRB transcripts. Regulatory, naive and central memory T cell samples averaged roughly 3.8 million reads. The protocol was immunoSEQ multiplex PCR, while the TCRdb copy is restricted to in-frame clones and leaves out a portion. This sample has about 160,000 clones, with 8.5% to 10% found just once. In regard to this clone: Its antigen remains unidentified.

Germline V CDR1 and CDR2: SEHNR, FQNEAQ (reference sequence). V lost 1 base and J 10 bases, leaving 22 bases between the germline ends. The CDR3 length is 16 residues. Study findings and constraints: A possible short-template PCR bias applies equally to patients and controls. Among patients with Type 1 diabetes, TCRB CDR3s were moderately but significantly shorter in every one of the four CD4+ subsets.

CD4+ naive, central memory, regulatory and stem cell-like memory subsets were isolated by sorting on CD45RO/CCR7/CD25/CD127/CD95/CD27. This TCR was recovered from a woman in her 30s with type 1 diabetes. The rearrangement joins TRBV7-9 to TRBJ1-2; no reliable D call. Sequenced sample: central memory CD4+ T cells from blood. The CDR3 sequence: CASSLGPDSTSSPYTF. The CDR3 DNA is TGTGCCAGCAGCTTAGGGCCTGACTCGACCTCTAGTCCCTACACCTTC.